These 25 T cell receptor beta chains were sequenced from one sample in a study of blood T cells in healthy people across ages. A J-beta primer mix and a sample-barcoded 5' primer were used in a second PCR of about 7 to 11 cycles. TCRdb used MiXCR to reprocess the 5' RACE reads, holding one entry per CDR3 protein. The table has approximately 1.5 million distinct CDR3 sequences, approximately 43% seen once. The sample taken for sequencing was blood. These receptors all stem from a woman aged 18-35 years in good health.

The CDR3 sequence: CASSFLAGGPKIQETQYF. As DNA, the CDR3 is TGTGCCAGCAGCTTCCTAGCGGGGGGGCCCAAAATTCAAGAGACCCAGTACTTC. This chain connects TRBV11-2 to TRBJ2-5, with 12 positions matching TRBD2. Per the germline V gene, CDR1 is SGHAT and CDR2 is FQNNGV. CDR3 length: 18 amino acids. V gave up 3 bases and J gave up 2 bases; unmatched junction bases: 10.

The J gene is TRBJ2-5, the V gene TRBV7-8, with TRBD2 as a possible D gene (5 bases). This CDR3 has 14 residues. V was clipped by 7 bases and J by 1 base, with 13 bases between them. Germline CDR1 and CDR2: SGHVS and FQNEAQ. CDR3 loop: CASTKRRTQETQYF. DNA of the CDR3: TGTGCCAGCACCAAACGGAGGACCCAAGAGACCCAGTACTTC.

DNA for the CDR3: TGTGCCAGCAGTGAGCGGACAGTTTATAGCAATCAGCCCCAGCATTTT. Its protein product is CASSERTVYSNQPQHF. The chain joins TRBV2 to TRBJ1-5, with TRBD1 as a possible D gene (6 bases). The ends were cut back, 3 bases at V and 0 bases at J, with 12 bases in the middle. The CDR3 contains 16 residues. The germline CDR1 and CDR2 sequences are SNHLY and FYNNEI.

This sequence joins TRBV3-1 and TRBJ2-5, with a possible D match to TRBD1 (5 bases). CDR3 length equals 12 residues. Per germline, CDR1 LGHDT and CDR2 YNNKEL (reference sequence). V was pared by 2 bases and J by 10 bases, with 11 bases between. CDR3: CASSQRGKIQYF. The CDR3 nucleotides read TGTGCCAGCAGCCAAAGGGGAAAGATCCAGTACTTC.

This clonotype appeared a single time. The chain uses TRBV7-2 and TRBJ2-3, with D maybe TRBD1 (6 bases). The CDR3 spans 16 residues. Trimming cost V 0 bases and J 0 bases, with 10 bases left between them. CDR1 SGHTA and CDR2 FQGNSA come from the germline V gene. CDR3 coding DNA: TGTGCCAGCAGCTTAGCGGGGGCTACTAGCACAGATACGCAGTATTTT. Its protein product is CASSLAGATSTDTQYF.

This clonotype was seen a few times. The CDR3 is CASSRHRGDPSTDTQYF. Here the CDR3 DNA reads TGCGCCAGCAGCCGGCACCGGGGGGACCCTAGCACAGATACGCAGTATTTT. The gene calls are TRBV4-3 and TRBJ2-3; 7 bases map to TRBD2. Germline V gene lookup returns CDR1 LGHNA and CDR2 YSLEER. The CDR3 runs to 17 residues. V lost 4 bases to trimming and J lost 0 bases; unmatched junction nucleotides: 10.

In nucleotides, the CDR3 is TGCGCCAGCAGCTTTGGATTAGCGGGGATTTACCAAGAGACCCAGTACTTC. This translates into CASSFGLAGIYQETQYF. V and J are TRBV5-1 and TRBJ2-5, with TRBD2 matching 8 bases. The germline gives CDR1 SGHRS, CDR2 YFSETQ. The V and J ends lost 2 bases and 0 bases, in that order; junction bases with no gene match: 9. The CDR3 sequence is 17 residues long.

A few counts support this clonotype. V and J are TRBV6-2 or TRBV6-3 and TRBJ2-4, with D hard to call. The DNA end is more similar to TRBJ2-7, so the J call may be wrong. This CDR3 region has 13 residues. Germline values: CDR1 MNHEY, CDR2 SVGEGT. The CDR3 sequence is CASSYGQNREQYF. CDR3 DNA sequence: TGTGCCAGCAGTTACGGGCAGAATCGCGAGCAGTACTTC.

The V call is TRBV25-1, the J call TRBJ1-4, with TRBD1 as a possible D gene (5 bases). The V end was cut by 0 bases, the J end by 4 bases, with 18 bases between. The germline gives CDR1 MGHDK, CDR2 SYGVNS. The CDR3 spans 18 residues. Here the CDR3 reads CASSEYETNGTNNEKLFF. In nucleotides, the CDR3 is TGTGCCAGCAGTGAATACGAAACTAACGGGACCAATAATGAAAAACTGTTTTTT. The whole variable domain, filled in from reference TRBV25-1 and TRBJ1-4, reads EADIYQTPRYLVIGTGKKITLECSQTMGHDKMYWYQQDPGMELHLIHYSYGVNSTEKGDLSSESTVSRIRTEHFPLTLESARPSHTSQYLCASSEYETNGTNNEKLFFGSGTQLSVL.

The chain has TRBV6-2 or TRBV6-3 and TRBJ1-1; D gene uncertain. V lost 5 bases to trimming and J lost 3 bases, with 19 bases between them. The CDR3 loop spans 16 amino acids. Germline CDR1 reads MNHEY; CDR2 reads SVGEGT. Here the CDR3 reads CASSEDDMRRDTEAFF. The CDR3 region has the DNA TGTGCCAGCAGTGAGGACGATATGAGAAGGGACACTGAAGCTTTCTTT.

This chain links TRBV11-1 with TRBJ2-6, with D maybe TRBD2 (5 bases). CDR3 length: 16 amino acids. Looked up from germline, CDR1 is SGHAT and CDR2 is FQDESV (reference sequence). V was pared by 3 bases and J by 0 bases, with 9 bases between. The CDR3 DNA follows: TGTGCCAGCAGCTTCTGGGGAGACTCTGGGGCCAACGTCCTGACTTTC. Protein: CASSFWGDSGANVLTF. The full variable domain, completed using reference TRBV11-1 and TRBJ2-6, is EAEVAQSPRYKITEKSQAVAFWCDPISGHATLYWYRQILGQGPELLVQFQDESVVDDSQLPKDRFSAERLKGVDSTLKIQPAELGDSAMYLCASSFWGDSGANVLTFGAGSRLTVL.

This clonotype has a handful of counts. V and J are TRBV7-8 and TRBJ2-5, with TRBD2 matching 8 bases. This CDR3 has 16 amino acids. The junction had 7 bases not matched to a gene; V was cut back by 1 base and J by 3 bases. Germline lookup yields CDR1 SGHVS and CDR2 FQNEAQ. CDR3 nucleotides: TGTGCCAGCAGCTTAGTGGGGGGACTAGTCAAAGAGACCCAGTACTTC. Protein product: CASSLVGGLVKETQYF.

V is TRBV4-2 and J is TRBJ2-5, with 11 bases that match TRBD2. Trimming cost V 0 bases and J 11 bases; bases outside gene matches: 11. CDR3 length: 16 amino acids. The germline V gene encodes CDR1 LGHNA and CDR2 YNFKEQ. CDR3 in DNA: TGTGCCAGCAGCCAAGATAAGAAACTAGCGGGAGTCTCGCAGTACTTC. It is translated as CASSQDKKLAGVSQYF.

CDR3 bases: TGTGCCAGCAGCCAGGGACAGGGCCCCAGGGAAGCTTTCTTT. The encoded protein is CASSQGQGPREAFF. The genes are TRBV12-3 or TRBV12-4 and TRBJ1-1; 9 bases agree with TRBD1. CDR3 length: 14 amino acids. Trimming cost V 6 bases and J 8 bases; bases outside gene matches: 10.

V usage is TRBV12-3 or TRBV12-4 and J usage is TRBJ2-5; the D is unclear. V lost 5 bases and J 5 bases, leaving 12 bases between the germline ends. There are 13 residues in the CDR3. Written as DNA, the CDR3 is TGTGCCAGCAGTGTACTGGCGTTGGAGACCCAGTACTTC. Translation: CASSVLALETQYF.

This clonotype showed up just a few times. The chain combines TRBV7-8 with TRBJ1-1; maybe TRBD1 (6 bases). Germline assignment: CDR1 SGHVS and CDR2 FQNEAQ. Trimming stripped 5 bases from V and 3 bases from J, with 16 bases between. This CDR3 is built from 15 residues. CDR3: CASSEQGHRDTEAFF. CDR3 nucleotide sequence: TGTGCCAGCAGCGAACAGGGCCATAGGGACACTGAAGCTTTCTTT. The whole variable domain, filled in from reference TRBV7-8 and TRBJ1-1, reads GAGVSQSPRYKVAKRGQDVALRCDPISGHVSLFWYQQALGQGPEFLTYFQNEAQLDKSGLPSDRFFAERPEGSVSTLKIQRTQQEDSAVYLCASSEQGHRDTEAFFGQGTRLTVV.

The CDR3 is CASSSAWGGVELFF. CDR3 bases: TGTGCCAGCAGTTCGGCCTGGGGAGGGGTGGAGCTGTTTTTT. V and J are TRBV27 and TRBJ2-2, with 7 positions matching TRBD2. The CDR3 has 14 residues. The V gene end was trimmed by 4 bases and the J gene end by 10 bases; junction bases not matched to a gene: 9. CDR1 and CDR2 (germline): MNHEY, SMNVEV (reference sequence).

This clonotype appeared a few times. J is TRBJ2-3 and V is TRBV20-1; no clear D. Trimming took off 6 bases at V and 2 bases at J, with 9 bases between the two ends. The CDR3 is 12 residues long. Germline lookup yields CDR1 DFQATT and CDR2 SNEGSKA (reference sequence). CDR3 in DNA: TGCAGTGCCACGGACGCCACAGATACGCAGTATTTT. The encoded protein is CSATDATDTQYF.

This clonotype occurred a few times. The V and J genes are TRBV2 and TRBJ2-1, with D perhaps matching TRBD1 (6 bases). The CDR3 extends over 11 amino acids. Germline V gene lookup returns CDR1 SNHLY and CDR2 FYNNEI. The V and J ends lost 8 bases and 9 bases respectively, with 11 bases between them. CDR3 sequence: CASPPGVEQFF. The CDR3 DNA follows: TGTGCCAGCCCACCAGGGGTTGAGCAGTTCTTC.

The V call is TRBV24-1, the J call TRBJ2-1; 7 bases line up with TRBD1. The V segment lost 3 bases and the J segment 8 bases; nucleotides outside the gene matches: 12. The CDR3 runs 16 residues. Germline V gene sequence: CDR1 KGHDR, CDR2 SFDVKD. The CDR3: CATSDGSTGYVHEQFF. Written as DNA, the CDR3 is TGTGCCACCAGTGATGGATCGACAGGGTATGTCCATGAGCAGTTCTTC.

Remarks on this clonotype: A much larger clone differs by one base, so this may be a read error. V usage is TRBV29-1 and J usage is TRBJ2-3; D ambiguous. Germline CDR1 reads SQVTM; CDR2 reads ANQGSEA. This CDR3 has 13 residues. The CDR3 DNA is TGCAGCGTTGAAGGGGGTTCCACAGAGACGCAGTATTTT. It encodes CSVEGGSTETQYF.

The CDR3 sequence is CATSDSALGSDPQQYF. In DNA form, the CDR3 reads TGTGCCACCAGTGATTCCGCCCTCGGTTCCGATCCGCAGCAGTACTTC. The chain uses TRBV24-1 and TRBJ2-7; D is unclear. Trimming took off 2 bases at V and 8 bases at J, with 21 bases between the two ends. Per germline, CDR1 KGHDR and CDR2 SFDVKD. The CDR3 runs to 16 residues.

This clonotype was detected only a few times. The rearrangement links TRBV7-9 to TRBJ2-1; 11 nucleotides agree with TRBD2. The CDR3 loop spans 16 amino acids. After removal of 6 bases from V and 3 bases from J, the junction contained 7 bases not matched to a gene. Per germline, CDR1 SEHNR and CDR2 FQNEAQ (reference sequence). The CDR3 spells CASSNTGTSGYNEQFF. CDR3 sequence (DNA): TGTGCCAGCAGTAACACCGGGACTAGCGGCTACAATGAGCAGTTCTTC. Complete variable domain (other parts from reference TRBV7-9 and TRBJ2-1): DTGVSQNPRHKITKRGQNVTFRCDPISEHNRLYWYRQTLGQGPEFLTYFQNEAQLEKSRLLSDRFSAERPKGSFSTLEIQRTEQGDSAMYLCASSNTGTSGYNEQFFGPGTRLTVL.

The chain employs TRBV7-8 and TRBJ2-1, with 10 bases aligning to TRBD2. Germline V CDR1 and CDR2: SGHVS, FQNEAQ. V was clipped by 1 base and J by 3 bases; unmatched bases: 9. CDR3 size: 18 residues. The CDR3 sequence is CASSLGLAGEFSYNEQFF. The DNA for the CDR3 is TGTGCCAGCAGCTTAGGGCTAGCGGGAGAGTTTAGCTACAATGAGCAGTTCTTC.

V usage is TRBV14 and J usage is TRBJ2-1; maybe TRBD2 (5 bases). The J call may not be correct, given that the DNA end is closer to TRBJ2-7. The germline V gene encodes CDR1 SGHDN and CDR2 FVKESK. This CDR3 region has 12 residues. CDR3 DNA sequence: TGTGCCAGCGGGAGTTCTGACTACGAGCAGTACTTC. Translated, it gives CASGSSDYEQYF.